This is a list of T cell receptor beta chains from one sample in a study of T cells expressing NK-cell markers. With the 5' RACE reads reprocessed, TCRdb shows one record per CDR3 protein and no DNA. In all, the sample yields over 250,000 distinct CDR3 sequences. Specimen: blood T cells: a sorted CD56 or NKG2C T cell subset, CD4+ or CD8+ T cells, or bulk PBMC T cells (not recorded which). The receptor source for this set is a woman aged 18 to 75 in good health. The CDR3 runs from the conserved cysteine through the conserved F or W.

v_call	j_call	cdr3_length	cdr3_aa
TRBV5-4	TRBJ1-1	16	CASSSRGGMATTEAFF
TRBV6-5	TRBJ2-3	16	CASSYSRRGGTDTQYF
TRBV7-8	TRBJ1-6	15	CASRHRQAGISPLHF
TRBV20-1	TRBJ2-4	14	CSANPTSGKNIQYF
TRBV12-3/TRBV12-4	TRBJ2-5	15	CASRPLGVFVETQYF
TRBV12-3/TRBV12-4	TRBJ2-3	14	CASSATGVPDTQYF
TRBV23-1	TRBJ2-1	21	CASSQSPRGGRASCSYNEQFF
TRBV20-1	TRBJ2-2	16	CSAIKLAGGRTGELFF
TRBV11-2	TRBJ1-5	14	CASSPGQGLQPQHF
TRBV14	TRBJ2-5	15	CASSLTSGSAETQYF
TRBV5-1	TRBJ1-1	11	CASRGGTEAFF
TRBV7-9	TRBJ2-5	12	CASSFDGETQYF
TRBV12-3/TRBV12-4	TRBJ2-1	14	CASGRAHSYNEQFF
TRBV12-3/TRBV12-4	TRBJ1-1	14	CASDLQAMNTEAFF
TRBV12-3/TRBV12-4	TRBJ2-4	14	CASTPSQAKNIQYF
TRBV7-6	TRBJ2-5	15	CASSFYAGQQETQYF
TRBV6-1	TRBJ1-1	13	CASTRTGSGEAFF
TRBV5-1	TRBJ2-1	14	CASSLEQGAKEQFF
TRBV12-3/TRBV12-4	TRBJ2-4	12	CASSTGTNIQYF
TRBV4-2	TRBJ2-1	17	CASSQRLAGPPYNEQFF
TRBV7-7	TRBJ2-1	14	CASSLGGRFNEQFF
TRBV12-3/TRBV12-4	TRBJ2-6	17	CASSRDGKSSGANVLTF
TRBV7-8	TRBJ2-1	17	CASSLTSGGAMGNEQFF
TRBV3-1	TRBJ2-7	13	CASSPQGRLEQYF
TRBV10-2	TRBJ2-6	12	CASMGGANVLTF